A single sample is the source of the 28 T cell receptor beta chains below, sequenced in a study of OX40 agonist ivuxolimab in advanced cancers. Produced via immunoSEQ multiplex PCR; TCRdb's table is partial and in-frame only. The sample includes about 80,000 clones, 94% of them seen just once. The specimen comprised CD4+ or CD8+ T cells sorted from blood, sampled in a trial of the OX40 agonist ivuxolimab. Receptors originate from an adult with an advanced solid tumor such as melanoma, head and neck, liver or kidney cancer.

V usage is TRBV12-5 and J usage is TRBJ2-7; D remains ambiguous. The CDR3 is 13 amino acids. Per germline, CDR1 LGHNT and CDR2 FRNRAP. Trimming shortened V by 1 base and J by 2 bases, and 6 bases separated the two germline ends. The CDR3 sequence: CASGLAPPYEQYF. Written as DNA, the CDR3 is TGTGCTAGTGGTTTGGCCCCTCCCTACGAGCAGTACTTC.

The CDR3 DNA is TGTGCCAGCAGAAGCCGGACAGACCCTTCCTACGAGCAGTACTTC. This translates into CASRSRTDPSYEQYF. The J gene is TRBJ2-7, the V gene TRBV2; D may be TRBD1 (6 bases). This CDR3 contains 15 residues. Germline loops: CDR1 SNHLY, CDR2 FYNNEI. Deletions cut 6 bases from V and 1 base from J, with 16 bases between.

This rearrangement joins TRBV27 to TRBJ2-7, with TRBD2 identical over 12 bases. CDR3 length: 13 residues. V lost 8 bases to trimming and J lost 7 bases; unmatched junction nucleotides: 6. In germline, CDR1 is MNHEY, CDR2 SMNVEV (reference sequence). CDR3 amino acids: CASATSGRQEQYF. DNA of the CDR3: TGTGCCAGCGCCACTAGCGGGAGGCAAGAGCAGTACTTC.

V is TRBV19 and J is TRBJ1-2; the D is unclear. Germline CDR1 is LNHDA and CDR2 is SQIVND (reference sequence). The CDR3 is made up of 12 amino acids. V was clipped by 5 bases and J by 14 bases, with 18 bases between them. The CDR3 here is CASSFGPLIETF. DNA of the CDR3: TGTGCCAGTAGTTTTGGTCCACTTATTGAAACCTTC.

The V and J genes are TRBV20-1 and TRBJ1-1; D call uncertain. V shed 3 bases and J shed 6 bases, with 8 bases lying between them. From germline, CDR1 is DFQATT and CDR2 SNEGSKA (reference sequence). The CDR3 loop spans 11 amino acids. CDR3 nucleotides: TGCAGTGCTAGCCCCTTGCCTGAAGCTTTCTTT. Its protein product is CSASPLPEAFF.

This clone was counted a few times. The chain uses TRBV5-4 and TRBJ2-7; D not resolved. Looked up from germline, CDR1 is SGHNT and CDR2 is YYREEE (reference sequence). The CDR3 is 13 residues long. Deletions cut 0 bases from V and 5 bases from J, with 9 bases between. The CDR3 spells CASSLEYPNEQYF. In DNA form, the CDR3 reads TGTGCCAGCAGCTTGGAATATCCGAACGAGCAGTACTTC. Complete variable domain (other parts from reference TRBV5-4 and TRBJ2-7): ETGVTQSPTHLIKTRGQQVTLRCSSQSGHNTVSWYQQALGQGPQFIFQYYREEENGRGNFPPRFSGLQFPNYSSELNVNALELDDSALYLCASSLEYPNEQYFGPGTRLTVT.

The chain couples TRBV30 to TRBJ2-6, with TRBD1 matching 8 bases. The CDR3 has 17 residues. Germline CDR1 is GTSNPN and CDR2 is SVGIG (reference sequence). Trimming removed 0 bases from V and 4 bases from J; junction bases left unmatched: 8. The CDR3 is CAWSVARGQLGANVLTF. DNA for the CDR3: TGTGCCTGGAGTGTCGCCAGGGGGCAACTGGGGGCCAACGTCCTGACTTTC. Full variable domain (rest looked up from reference TRBV30 and TRBJ2-6): SQTIHQWPATLVQPVGSPLSLECTVEGTSNPNLYWYRQAAGRGLQLLFYSVGIGQISSEVPQNLSASRPQDRQFILSSKKLLLSDSGFYLCAWSVARGQLGANVLTFGAGSRLTVL.

The rearrangement links TRBV6-5 to TRBJ2-7; D is unclear. The CDR3 runs to 14 residues. The germline gives CDR1 MNHEY, CDR2 SVGAGI. Trimming shortened V by 3 bases and J by 5 bases, and 14 bases separated the two germline ends. The CDR3: CASSYKGMNDEQYF. For the CDR3, the DNA is TGTGCCAGCAGTTATAAAGGGATGAACGACGAGCAGTACTTC.

The gene calls are TRBV5-4 and TRBJ2-1; 10 bases map to TRBD2. V shed 3 bases, J shed 0 bases, and the junction held 0 bases outside the gene matches. The length of the CDR3 is 15 residues. Germline V gene data show CDR1 as SGHNT and CDR2 as YYREEE (reference sequence). CDR3 sequence: CASSSSGSSYNEQFF. The CDR3 DNA sequence: TGTGCCAGCAGCTCTAGCGGGAGCTCCTACAATGAGCAGTTCTTC.

This sequence joins TRBV5-6 and TRBJ2-1; 8 bases are shared with TRBD2. CDR3 size: 15 residues. Trimming removed 2 bases from V and 7 bases from J; junction bases left unmatched: 8. The germline V gene has CDR1 SGHDT and CDR2 YYEEEE. CDR3 DNA sequence: TGTGCCAGCAGCTTCGGGACTAGTACCATTAATGAGCAGTTCTTC. Protein: CASSFGTSTINEQFF.

The V gene is TRBV6-1, the J gene TRBJ1-4; 10 nucleotides align to TRBD1. Germline values: CDR1 MNHNS, CDR2 SASEGT. The CDR3 totals 14 residues. Losses at the gene ends were 6 bases for V and 3 bases for J; bases not matched to a gene: 1. The CDR3: CASRGTGANEKLFF. In DNA form, the CDR3 reads TGTGCCAGCAGGGGGACAGGGGCTAATGAAAAACTGTTTTTT.

The chain joins TRBV27 to TRBJ2-7; 8 bases line up with TRBD2. J gave up 6 bases and V 6 bases, and 16 bases lay outside the gene matches. CDR3 length equals 16 residues. Per the germline V gene, CDR1 is MNHEY and CDR2 is SMNVEV (reference sequence). The CDR3 DNA reads as TGTGCCAGCAGCGCCAGCGGGAGAGTTAGTTGGGGCGAGCAGTACTTC. This encodes CASSASGRVSWGEQYF.

J is TRBJ1-6 and V is TRBV13; the match to TRBD1 covers 9 bases. Losses at the gene ends were 5 bases for V and 5 bases for J; bases not matched to a gene: 1. In germline, CDR1 is PRHDT, CDR2 FYEKMQ (reference sequence). CDR3 length: 14 amino acids. DNA of the CDR3: TGTGCCAGCAGCCGGACAGGGGATAATTCACCCCTCCACTTT. It encodes CASSRTGDNSPLHF.

The chain couples TRBV5-1 to TRBJ2-7; no reliable D call. V dropped 3 bases and J dropped 2 bases, with 12 bases sitting between them. The CDR3 contains 14 residues. CDR1 is SGHRS, CDR2 YFSETQ, per germline. The CDR3 reads CASSSNGYTYEQYF. The CDR3 coding sequence is TGCGCCAGCAGCTCGAATGGATATACCTACGAGCAGTACTTC.

The gene calls are TRBV19 and TRBJ1-1, with D perhaps TRBD1 (5 bases). The germline gives CDR1 LNHDA, CDR2 SQIVND (reference sequence). The V and J ends lost 1 base and 1 base respectively, with 16 bases between them. The CDR3 totals 17 residues. The CDR3 DNA reads as TGTGCCAGTAGTATAGGCCCATTTCGCAGGGAGAACACTGAAGCTTTCTTT. Protein sequence: CASSIGPFRRENTEAFF.

J is TRBJ1-4 and V is TRBV5-6; the D is unclear. The germline gives CDR1 SGHDT, CDR2 YYEEEE. Trimming removed 0 bases from V and 6 bases from J, with 0 bases in between. CDR3 size: 11 residues. The CDR3 region is CASSLDEKLFF. The CDR3 nucleotides read TGTGCCAGCAGCTTGGATGAAAAACTGTTTTTT.

The chain links TRBV9 to TRBJ1-2; D gene ambiguous. The CDR3 spans 15 residues. The germline gives CDR1 SGDLS, CDR2 YYNGEE. Trimming removed 6 bases at V and 5 bases at J, with 20 bases between. The CDR3 spells CASTLGQDPLYGYTF. CDR3 nucleotide sequence: TGTGCCAGCACCTTAGGGCAGGATCCCCTATATGGCTACACCTTC.

As to this clone: At one boundary the junction diverges from the germline segment, which might be a read error. The chain carries TRBV6-4 and TRBJ2-1; no clear D. The germline V gene has CDR1 MRHNA and CDR2 SNTAGT. CDR3 length: 13 residues. CDR3 nucleotides: TGTGCCAGCAGTTACTCGATGTCAAATGAGCAGTTCTTC. This encodes CASSYSMSNEQFF.

The rearrangement links TRBV15 to TRBJ2-7, with D tentatively TRBD2 (6 bases). With 5 bases removed from V and 0 bases from J, the gap between germline ends came to 14 bases. This CDR3 region has 15 residues. Germline CDR1 is LNHNV and CDR2 is YYDKDF (reference sequence). CDR3 protein: CATSPTEGSSYEQYF. The CDR3 nucleotides are TGTGCCACCAGCCCAACGGAGGGTAGCTCCTACGAGCAGTACTTC.

The genes are TRBV4-1 and TRBJ2-1, with 12 bases that match TRBD2. The CDR3 length is 15 residues. V was pared by 5 bases and J by 6 bases, with 5 bases of the junction left unmatched. CDR1 is MGHRA, CDR2 YSYEKL, per germline. CDR3 sequence: CASSRTSGVINEQFF. The CDR3 DNA reads TGCGCCAGCAGCAGGACTAGCGGGGTAATCAATGAGCAGTTCTTC.

The chain carries TRBV4-3 and TRBJ2-1, with 10 bases lining up with TRBD2. The CDR3 extends over 16 amino acids. V shed 4 bases, J shed 4 bases, and the junction held 7 bases outside the gene matches. Germline assignment: CDR1 LGHNA and CDR2 YSLEER. CDR3 DNA: TGCGCCAGCAGCCCCGGGACTAGCGCGAGATACAATGAGCAGTTCTTC. This encodes CASSPGTSARYNEQFF.

The chain combines TRBV6-5 with TRBJ1-5; no reliable D call. Germline CDR1 MNHEY, CDR2 SVGAGI. The CDR3 sequence is 13 residues long. Trimming removed 0 bases at V and 7 bases at J, with 7 bases between. The CDR3 DNA reads as TGTGCCAGCAGTTACTCAGCAGCCCAGCCCCAGCATTTT. As protein: CASSYSAAQPQHF.

V usage is TRBV9 and J usage is TRBJ2-1; no clear D. CDR1 is SGDLS and CDR2 is YYNGEE in the germline V gene. V dropped 5 bases and J dropped 0 bases, with 15 bases sitting between them. The CDR3 is 16 amino acids. CDR3 bases: TGTGCCAGCAGTCCAGAGGCTCCCAGCTCCTACAATGAGCAGTTCTTC. As protein: CASSPEAPSSYNEQFF.

The J gene is TRBJ1-4, the V gene TRBV10-3; D gene unclear. The germline V gene encodes CDR1 ENHRY and CDR2 SYGVKD. The germline V and J ends were trimmed by 0 bases and 0 bases, with 2 bases remaining between them. The CDR3 spans 14 residues. The CDR3 bases are TGTGCCATCAGTGAGTCGGCAACTAATGAAAAACTGTTTTTT. Its protein product is CAISESATNEKLFF.

The chain has TRBV7-9 and TRBJ1-1, with D perhaps TRBD1 (5 bases). The CDR3 consists of 14 residues. V lost 4 bases, J lost 2 bases, and 11 bases lay in between. The germline V gene encodes CDR1 SEHNR and CDR2 FQNEAQ (reference sequence). The CDR3 loop reads CASSSTATNTEAFF. In nucleotides, the CDR3 is TGTGCCAGCAGCTCGACAGCTACTAACACTGAAGCTTTCTTT.

The chain uses TRBV7-9 and TRBJ2-2; D gene uncertain. The V and J ends lost 5 bases and 0 bases respectively, with 4 bases between them. Germline assignment: CDR1 SEHNR and CDR2 FQNEAQ (reference sequence). There are 13 residues in the CDR3. CDR3 coding DNA: TGTGCCAGCAGCCCTTCGAACACCGGGGAGCTGTTTTTT. Translated, it gives CASSPSNTGELFF.

CDR3 nucleotide sequence: TGTGCCAGCAGCTTAAGGGGACCCACCACAGATACGCAGTATTTT. The encoded protein is CASSLRGPTTDTQYF. The chain links TRBV7-9 to TRBJ2-3; possibly TRBD1 or TRBD2 for D (5 bases each). Germline V gene sequence: CDR1 SEHNR, CDR2 FQNEAQ (reference sequence). V gave up 2 bases and J gave up 2 bases, with 11 bases separating them. The CDR3 covers 15 residues. The whole variable domain, filled in from reference TRBV7-9 and TRBJ2-3, reads DTGVSQNPRHKITKRGQNVTFRCDPISEHNRLYWYRQTLGQGPEFLTYFQNEAQLEKSRLLSDRFSAERPKGSFSTLEIQRTEQGDSAMYLCASSLRGPTTDTQYFGPGTRLTVL.

The gene calls are TRBV28 and TRBJ1-2, with TRBD1 as a possible D gene (5 bases). The ends were cut back, 2 bases at V and 3 bases at J, with 16 bases in the middle. This CDR3 region has 16 residues. CDR1 and CDR2 from the germline V gene are MDHEN and SYDVKM. The DNA for the CDR3 is TGTGCCAGCAGTTTAAAAGGGACCTACCTCTACTATGGCTACACCTTC. Protein: CASSLKGTYLYYGYTF.